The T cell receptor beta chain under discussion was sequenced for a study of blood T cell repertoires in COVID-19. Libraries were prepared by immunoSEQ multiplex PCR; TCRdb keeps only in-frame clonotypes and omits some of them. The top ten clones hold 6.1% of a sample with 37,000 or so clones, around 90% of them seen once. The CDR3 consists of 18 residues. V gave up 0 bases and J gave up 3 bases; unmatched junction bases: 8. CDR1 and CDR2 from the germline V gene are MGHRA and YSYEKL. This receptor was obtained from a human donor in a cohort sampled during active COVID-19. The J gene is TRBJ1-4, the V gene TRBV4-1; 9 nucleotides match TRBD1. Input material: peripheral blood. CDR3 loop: CASSQDGGQGASNEKLFF. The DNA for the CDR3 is TGCGCCAGCAGCCAAGATGGGGGACAGGGAGCATCTAATGAAAAACTGTTTTTT.